The rows below give T cell receptor beta chains drawn from one sample of a study of blood T cell repertoires in COVID-19. TCRdb's table, derived via immunoSEQ multiplex PCR, lists solely in-frame clones and lacks some. The data show tens of thousands of clones, more than 65% seen once. The sequencing input was peripheral blood. These receptors came from a human donor in a cohort sampled during active COVID-19. Each CDR3 is given with its conserved first and last residue. A D gene is named only where the DNA matches it firmly. Some rows mark clone size as missing; the rest say once, few, many or name a class of expanded clone.

J gene: TRBJ2-3; V gene: TRBV9; clone size: -; D gene: TRBD2; CDR3 DNA: TGTGCCAGCAGCGTAGGTAGCGGGGGGGCCGGGGCCGGAGATACGCAGTATTTT; CDR3 protein: CASSVGSGGAGAGDTQYF
J gene: TRBJ1-6; V gene: TRBV18; clone size: -; D gene: TRBD1; CDR3 DNA: TGTGCCAGCTCACCCCAGGACAGGGCTGCATGGAATTCACCCCTCCACTTT; CDR3 protein: CASSPQDRAAWNSPLHF
J gene: TRBJ2-5; V gene: TRBV19; clone size: once; D gene: TRBD1; CDR3 DNA: TGTGCCAGTAGTATCCGGGGTCAGGGGGCGGAGACCCAGTACTTC; CDR3 protein: CASSIRGQGAETQYF
J gene: TRBJ2-7; V gene: TRBV29-1; clone size: -; D gene: TRBD1; CDR3 DNA: TGCAGCGCAGGACAGGGAGGCTCCTACGAGCAGTACTTC; CDR3 protein: CSAGQGGSYEQYF
J gene: TRBJ2-5; V gene: TRBV9; clone size: -; D gene: TRBD2; CDR3 DNA: TGTGCCAGCAGCGTAGATCCAGCGGGGGGACAAGAGACCCAGTACTTC; CDR3 protein: CASSVDPAGGQETQYF
J gene: TRBJ2-7; V gene: TRBV7-6; clone size: -; D gene: TRBD1; CDR3 DNA: TGTGCCAGCAGCTTAGTAGATAGGGGGCCGTACGAGCAGTACTTC; CDR3 protein: CASSLVDRGPYEQYF
J gene: TRBJ1-2; V gene: TRBV4-1; clone size: -; D gene: TRBD1; CDR3 DNA: TGCGCCAGCAGCCATGGAGGGGGCTTTGGCTATGGCTACACCTTC; CDR3 protein: CASSHGGGFGYGYTF
J gene: TRBJ1-1; V gene: TRBV5-4; clone size: -; D gene: TRBD1; CDR3 DNA: TGTGCCAGCAGCTTGGACAGGGGTGAAGGCACTGAAGCTTTCTTT; CDR3 protein: CASSLDRGEGTEAFF
J gene: TRBJ1-1; V gene: TRBV19; clone size: -; D gene: -; CDR3 DNA: TGTGCCAGTAGCCCCTGGGGCGGACAGAACACTGAAGCTTTCTTT; CDR3 protein: CASSPWGGQNTEAFF
J gene: TRBJ2-5; V gene: TRBV19; clone size: -; D gene: TRBD2; CDR3 DNA: TGTGCCAGTAGTAGTTCGGGGAGGGAGTTTAAGACCCAGTACTTC; CDR3 protein: CASSSSGREFKTQYF
J gene: TRBJ2-3; V gene: TRBV20-1; clone size: -; D gene: -; CDR3 DNA: TGCAGTGCTAGTAGTCAGGGGCGTACAGATACGCAGTATTTT; CDR3 protein: CSASSQGRTDTQYF
J gene: TRBJ2-1; V gene: TRBV9; clone size: -; D gene: -; CDR3 DNA: TGTGCCAGCAGCGTAGGGCTAGCCGGGTGGCAGTTCTTC; CDR3 protein: CASSVGLAGWQFF
J gene: TRBJ1-1; V gene: TRBV19; clone size: -; D gene: -; CDR3 DNA: TGTGCCAGTAGTATAGTCCAGGGGATGAACACTGAAGCTTTCTTT; CDR3 protein: CASSIVQGMNTEAFF
J gene: TRBJ1-5; V gene: TRBV10-3; clone size: -; D gene: TRBD1; CDR3 DNA: TGTGCCATCAGCGGGACAGCGGATCAGCCCCAGCATTTT; CDR3 protein: CAISGTADQPQHF
J gene: TRBJ2-3; V gene: TRBV27; clone size: -; D gene: TRBD1; CDR3 DNA: TGTGCCAGCAGTAGATGGACAGGGTCGATCACAGATACGCAGTATTTT; CDR3 protein: CASSRWTGSITDTQYF
J gene: TRBJ2-5; V gene: TRBV6-5; clone size: -; D gene: TRBD2; CDR3 DNA: TGTGCCAGCAGTCGGCGGGGGAAAGAGACCCAGTACTTC; CDR3 protein: CASSRRGKETQYF
J gene: TRBJ2-7; V gene: TRBV18; clone size: -; D gene: TRBD1; CDR3 DNA: TGTGCCAGCTCACCTAATGTGGGACAGGGGGCCTACGAGCAGTACTTC; CDR3 protein: CASSPNVGQGAYEQYF
J gene: TRBJ2-3; V gene: TRBV5-1; clone size: -; D gene: -; CDR3 DNA: TGCGCCAGCAGCCGAGGTCAGGACAGTCGCACAGATACGCAGTATTTT; CDR3 protein: CASSRGQDSRTDTQYF
J gene: TRBJ2-3; V gene: TRBV7-2; clone size: -; D gene: -; CDR3 DNA: TGTGCCAGCAGCGTCCGGGGGGCTAGGAGCGCAGATACGCAGTATTTT; CDR3 protein: CASSVRGARSADTQYF
J gene: TRBJ1-2; V gene: TRBV29-1; clone size: -; D gene: -; CDR3 DNA: TGCAGCGTTGAAGGGGCAGGGCTGAATGGCTACACCTTC; CDR3 protein: CSVEGAGLNGYTF
J gene: TRBJ2-3; V gene: TRBV10-3; clone size: -; D gene: -; CDR3 DNA: TGTGCCATCACTCGGGAGCGCACAGATACGCAGTATTTT; CDR3 protein: CAITRERTDTQYF
J gene: TRBJ2-7; V gene: TRBV29-1; clone size: once; D gene: -; CDR3 DNA: TGCAGCGTTGTCGGGGGGCCGACCAGGAGCTCCTACGAGCAGTACTTC; CDR3 protein: CSVVGGPTRSSYEQYF
J gene: TRBJ2-1; V gene: TRBV15; clone size: -; D gene: TRBD2; CDR3 DNA: TGTGCCACCAGCATTGGGCGGGGGGGATACAATGAGCAGTTCTTC; CDR3 protein: CATSIGRGGYNEQFF
J gene: TRBJ2-3; V gene: TRBV5-6; clone size: -; D gene: -; CDR3 DNA: TGTGCCAGCAGCTTGAAGGGAGGAGATACGCAGTATTTT; CDR3 protein: CASSLKGGDTQYF
J gene: TRBJ2-1; V gene: TRBV6-5; clone size: -; D gene: -; CDR3 DNA: TGTGCCAGCAGTTACGGGCCAGGCGATGAGCAGTTCTTC; CDR3 protein: CASSYGPGDEQFF
J gene: TRBJ2-7; V gene: TRBV7-3; clone size: -; D gene: TRBD1; CDR3 DNA: TGTGCCAGCAGCTCGACAGGGGGCCTGGGCGAGCAGTACTTC; CDR3 protein: CASSSTGGLGEQYF
J gene: TRBJ2-1; V gene: TRBV3-1/TRBV3-2; clone size: -; D gene: TRBD2; CDR3 DNA: TGTGCCAGCAGCCAAGGGACTAGCGGGGGACTTAATGAGCAGTTCTTC; CDR3 protein: CASSQGTSGGLNEQFF
J gene: TRBJ2-1; V gene: TRBV10-3; clone size: -; D gene: -; CDR3 DNA: TGTGCCATCACCACTAGTAATGAGCAGTTCTTC; CDR3 protein: CAITTSNEQFF
J gene: TRBJ2-6; V gene: TRBV28; clone size: -; D gene: -; CDR3 DNA: TGTGCCAGCAGCCATCCCCCAACGAGAACAGACCGCCTCTCTGGGGCCAACGTCCTGACTTTC; CDR3 protein: CASSHPPTRTDRLSGANVLTF
J gene: TRBJ1-4; V gene: TRBV7-9; clone size: -; D gene: TRBD1; CDR3 DNA: TGTGCCAGCAGCTCGGGACAGGGTAATGAAAAACTGTTTTTT; CDR3 protein: CASSSGQGNEKLFF